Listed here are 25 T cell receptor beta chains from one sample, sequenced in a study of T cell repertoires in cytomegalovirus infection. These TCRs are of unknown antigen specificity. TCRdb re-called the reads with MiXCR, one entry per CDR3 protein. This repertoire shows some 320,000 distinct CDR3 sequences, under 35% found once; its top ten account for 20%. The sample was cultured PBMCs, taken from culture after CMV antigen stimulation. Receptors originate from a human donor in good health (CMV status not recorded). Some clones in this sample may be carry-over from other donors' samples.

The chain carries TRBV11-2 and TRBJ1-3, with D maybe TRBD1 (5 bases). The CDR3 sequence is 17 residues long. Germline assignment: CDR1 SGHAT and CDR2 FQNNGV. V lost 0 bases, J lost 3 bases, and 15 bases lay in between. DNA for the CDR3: TGTGCCAGCAGCTTAGACTGGCAGGGTATCGTTGGAAACACCATATATTTT. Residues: CASSLDWQGIVGNTIYF.

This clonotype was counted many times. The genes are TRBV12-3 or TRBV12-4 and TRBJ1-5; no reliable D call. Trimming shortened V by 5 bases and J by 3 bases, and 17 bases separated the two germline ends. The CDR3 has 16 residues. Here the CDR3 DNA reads TGTGCCAGCAGTGCGGGGTTTGGGGTTTCCAATCAGCCCCAGCATTTT. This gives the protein CASSAGFGVSNQPQHF.

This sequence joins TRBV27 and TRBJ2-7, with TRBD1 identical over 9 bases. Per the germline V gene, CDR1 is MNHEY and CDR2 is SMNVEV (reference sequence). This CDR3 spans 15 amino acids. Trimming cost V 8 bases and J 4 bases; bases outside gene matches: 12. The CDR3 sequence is CASGNRDRVFYEQYF. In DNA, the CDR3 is TGTGCCAGCGGCAACCGGGACAGGGTCTTTTACGAGCAGTACTTC.

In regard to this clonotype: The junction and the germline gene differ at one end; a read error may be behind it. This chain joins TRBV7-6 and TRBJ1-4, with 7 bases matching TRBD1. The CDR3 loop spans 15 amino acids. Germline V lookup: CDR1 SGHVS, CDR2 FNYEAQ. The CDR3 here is CDSSSTGQINEKLFF. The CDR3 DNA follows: TGTGACAGCAGCTCCACGGGACAGATTAATGAAAAACTGTTTTTT.

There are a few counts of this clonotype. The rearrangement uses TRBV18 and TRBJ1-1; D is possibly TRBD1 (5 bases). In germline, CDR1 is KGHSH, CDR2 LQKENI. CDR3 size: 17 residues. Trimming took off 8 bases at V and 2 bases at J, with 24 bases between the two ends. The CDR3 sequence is CASKNRTAQNLNTEAFF. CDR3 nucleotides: TGTGCCAGCAAAAACAGGACGGCCCAGAACTTAAACACTGAAGCTTTCTTT.

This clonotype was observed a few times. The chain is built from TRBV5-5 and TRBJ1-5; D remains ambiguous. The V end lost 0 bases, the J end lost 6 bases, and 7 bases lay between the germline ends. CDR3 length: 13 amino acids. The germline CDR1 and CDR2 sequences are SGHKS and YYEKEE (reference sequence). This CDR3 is CASSLDGGQPQHF. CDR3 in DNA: TGTGCCAGCAGCTTGGACGGAGGTCAGCCCCAGCATTTT.

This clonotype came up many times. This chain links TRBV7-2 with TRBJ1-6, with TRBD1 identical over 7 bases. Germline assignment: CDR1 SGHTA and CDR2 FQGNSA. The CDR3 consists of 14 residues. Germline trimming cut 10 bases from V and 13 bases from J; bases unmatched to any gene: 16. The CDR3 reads CATTTGTAGRPLHF. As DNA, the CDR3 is TGTGCCACCACAACCGGGACAGCAGGAAGGCCCCTCCACTTT.

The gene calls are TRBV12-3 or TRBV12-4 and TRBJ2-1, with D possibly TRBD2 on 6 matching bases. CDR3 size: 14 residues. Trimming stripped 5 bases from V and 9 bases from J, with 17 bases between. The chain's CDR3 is CASSGSAGPAEQFF. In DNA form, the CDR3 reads TGTGCCAGCAGTGGAAGCGCGGGGCCCGCTGAGCAGTTCTTC.

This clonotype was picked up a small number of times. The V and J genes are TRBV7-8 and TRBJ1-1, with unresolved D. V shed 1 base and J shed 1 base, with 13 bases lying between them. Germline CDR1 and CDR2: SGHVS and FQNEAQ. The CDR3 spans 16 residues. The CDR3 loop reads CASSLGGRRRNTEAFF. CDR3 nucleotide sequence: TGTGCCAGCAGCTTAGGAGGAAGGCGGAGGAACACTGAAGCTTTCTTT. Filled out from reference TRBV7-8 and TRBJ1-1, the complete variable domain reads GAGVSQSPRYKVAKRGQDVALRCDPISGHVSLFWYQQALGQGPEFLTYFQNEAQLDKSGLPSDRFFAERPEGSVSTLKIQRTQQEDSAVYLCASSLGGRRRNTEAFFGQGTRLTVV.

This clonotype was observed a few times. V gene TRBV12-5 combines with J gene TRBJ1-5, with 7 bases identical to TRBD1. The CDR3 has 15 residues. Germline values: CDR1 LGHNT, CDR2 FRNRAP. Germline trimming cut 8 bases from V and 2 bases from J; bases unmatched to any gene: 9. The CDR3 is CASWDDRDGNQPQHF. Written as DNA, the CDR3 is TGTGCTAGTTGGGACGACAGGGACGGCAATCAGCCCCAGCATTTT.

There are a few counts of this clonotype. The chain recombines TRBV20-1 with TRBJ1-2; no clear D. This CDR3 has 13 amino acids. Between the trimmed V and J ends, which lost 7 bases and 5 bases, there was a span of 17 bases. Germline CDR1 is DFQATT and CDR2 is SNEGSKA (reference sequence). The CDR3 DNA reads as TGCAGTGGTCCGGACCGGGATTCATATGGCTACACCTTC. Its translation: CSGPDRDSYGYTF.

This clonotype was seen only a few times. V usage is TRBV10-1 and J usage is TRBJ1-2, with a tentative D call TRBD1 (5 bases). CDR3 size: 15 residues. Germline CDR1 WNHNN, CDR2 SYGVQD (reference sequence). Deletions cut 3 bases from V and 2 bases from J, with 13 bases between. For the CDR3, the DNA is TGCGCCAGCAGTGACGAGGGACCACTGAACTATGGCTACACCTTC. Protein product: CASSDEGPLNYGYTF.

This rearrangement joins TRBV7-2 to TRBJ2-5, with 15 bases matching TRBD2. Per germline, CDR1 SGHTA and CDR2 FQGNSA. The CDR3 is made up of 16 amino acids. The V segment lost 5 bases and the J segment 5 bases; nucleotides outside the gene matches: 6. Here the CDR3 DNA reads TGTGCCAGCAGCCAGGGACTAGCGGGAGGTCTGGAGACCCAGTACTTC. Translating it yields CASSQGLAGGLETQYF.

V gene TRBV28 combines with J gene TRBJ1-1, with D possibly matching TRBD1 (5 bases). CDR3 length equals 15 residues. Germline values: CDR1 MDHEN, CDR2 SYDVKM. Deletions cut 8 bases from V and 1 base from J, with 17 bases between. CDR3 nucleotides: TGTGCCAGCGGGTATGAGGACACCCGGAACACTGAAGCTTTCTTT. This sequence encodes CASGYEDTRNTEAFF.

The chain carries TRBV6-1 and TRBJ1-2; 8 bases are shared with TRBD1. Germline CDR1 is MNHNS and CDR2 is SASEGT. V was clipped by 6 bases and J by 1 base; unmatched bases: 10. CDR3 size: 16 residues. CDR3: CASSPGTGFFNYGYTF. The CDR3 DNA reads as TGTGCCAGCAGCCCCGGGACAGGTTTTTTTAACTATGGCTACACCTTC.

CDR3 in DNA: TGTGCCAGCAGCACAGACAGGGGGTTCTATGGCTACACCTTC. It yields the protein CASSTDRGFYGYTF. The chain uses TRBV12-3 or TRBV12-4 and TRBJ1-2; TRBD1 agrees at 9 bases. The CDR3 runs 14 residues. V was pared by 6 bases and J by 4 bases, with 6 bases of the junction left unmatched.

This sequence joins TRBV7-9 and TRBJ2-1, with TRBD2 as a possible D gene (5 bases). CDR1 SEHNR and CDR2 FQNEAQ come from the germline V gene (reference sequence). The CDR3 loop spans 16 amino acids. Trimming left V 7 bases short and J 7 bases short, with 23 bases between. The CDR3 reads CASTEGGTRAVNEQFF. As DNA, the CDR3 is TGTGCCAGCACCGAAGGTGGTACTAGAGCTGTGAATGAGCAGTTCTTC.

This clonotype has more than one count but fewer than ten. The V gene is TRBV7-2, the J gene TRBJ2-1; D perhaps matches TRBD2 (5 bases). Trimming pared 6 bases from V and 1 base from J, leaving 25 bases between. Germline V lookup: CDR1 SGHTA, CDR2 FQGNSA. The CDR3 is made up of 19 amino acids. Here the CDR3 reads CASRSPTGSLHNSYNEQFF. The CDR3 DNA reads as TGTGCCAGCAGGTCCCCCACGGGAAGCCTGCATAATTCCTACAATGAGCAGTTCTTC.

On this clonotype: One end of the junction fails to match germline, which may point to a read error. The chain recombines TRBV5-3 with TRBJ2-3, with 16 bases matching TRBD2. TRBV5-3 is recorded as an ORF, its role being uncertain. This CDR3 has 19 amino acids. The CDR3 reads CASSLGLAGGPIGVDTQYF. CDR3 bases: TGTGCCAGCAGCTTGGGACTAGCGGGGGGGCCAATTGGAGTAGATACGCAGTATTTT.

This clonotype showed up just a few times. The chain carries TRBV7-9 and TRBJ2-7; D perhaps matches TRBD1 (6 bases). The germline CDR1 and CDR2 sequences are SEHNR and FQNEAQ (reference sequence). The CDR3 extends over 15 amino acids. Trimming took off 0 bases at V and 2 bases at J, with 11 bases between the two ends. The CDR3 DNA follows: TGTGCCAGCAGCTTAGCCCCTACAGGGCCCTACGAGCAGTACTTC. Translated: CASSLAPTGPYEQYF.

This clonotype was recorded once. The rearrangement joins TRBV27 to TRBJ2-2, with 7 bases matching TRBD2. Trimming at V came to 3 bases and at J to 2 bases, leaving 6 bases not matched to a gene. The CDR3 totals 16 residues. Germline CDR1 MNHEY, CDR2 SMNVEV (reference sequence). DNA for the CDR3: TGTGCCAGCAGTTTCGAAAGCGGGGCAAACACCGGGGAGCTGTTTTTT. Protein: CASSFESGANTGELFF.

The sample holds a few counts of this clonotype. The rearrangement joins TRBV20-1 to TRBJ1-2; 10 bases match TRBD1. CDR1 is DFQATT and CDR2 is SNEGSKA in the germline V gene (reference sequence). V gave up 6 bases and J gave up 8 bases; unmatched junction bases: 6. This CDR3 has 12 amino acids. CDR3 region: CSATGTGVGYTF. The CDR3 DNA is TGCAGTGCCACCGGGACAGGGGTCGGCTACACCTTC.

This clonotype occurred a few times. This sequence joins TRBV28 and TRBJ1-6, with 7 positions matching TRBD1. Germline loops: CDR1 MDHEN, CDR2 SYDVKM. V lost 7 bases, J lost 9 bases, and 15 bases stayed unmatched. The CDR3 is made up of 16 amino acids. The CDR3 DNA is TGTGCCAGCACCCTCTCCCAGGGGGGAGTGGGTTCACCCCTCCACTTT. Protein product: CASTLSQGGVGSPLHF. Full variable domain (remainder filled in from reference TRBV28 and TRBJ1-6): DVKVTQSSRYLVKRTGEKVFLECVQDMDHENMFWYRQDPGLGLRLIYFSYDVKMKEKGDIPEGYSVSREKKERFSLILESASTNQTSMYLCASTLSQGGVGSPLHFGNGTRLTVT.

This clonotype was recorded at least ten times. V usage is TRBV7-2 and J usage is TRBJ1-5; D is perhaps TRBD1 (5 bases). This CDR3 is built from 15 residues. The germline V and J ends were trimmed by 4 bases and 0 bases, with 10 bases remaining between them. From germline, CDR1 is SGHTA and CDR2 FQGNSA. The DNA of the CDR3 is TGTGCCAGCAGCTACGACAGTAGTAGCAATCAGCCCCAGCATTTT. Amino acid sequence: CASSYDSSSNQPQHF.

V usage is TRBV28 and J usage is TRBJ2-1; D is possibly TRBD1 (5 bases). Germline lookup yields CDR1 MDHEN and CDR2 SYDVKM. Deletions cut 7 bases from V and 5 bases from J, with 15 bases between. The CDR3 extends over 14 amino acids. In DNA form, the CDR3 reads TGTGCCAGCAAGGCGGTCAGGGCCAACAATGAGCAGTTCTTC. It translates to CASKAVRANNEQFF.